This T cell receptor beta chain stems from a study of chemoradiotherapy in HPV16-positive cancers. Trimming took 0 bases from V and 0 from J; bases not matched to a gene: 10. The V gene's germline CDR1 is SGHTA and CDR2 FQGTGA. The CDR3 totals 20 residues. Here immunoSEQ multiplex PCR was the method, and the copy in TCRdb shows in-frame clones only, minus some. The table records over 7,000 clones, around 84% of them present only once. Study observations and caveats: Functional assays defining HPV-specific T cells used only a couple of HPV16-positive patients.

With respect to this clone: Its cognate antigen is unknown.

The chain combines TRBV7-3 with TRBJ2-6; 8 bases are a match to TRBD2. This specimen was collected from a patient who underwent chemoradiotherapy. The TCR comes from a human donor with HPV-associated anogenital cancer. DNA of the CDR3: TGTGCCAGCAGCTTAACAGGGTCGCGGGAGGCTTTCTCTGGGGCCAACGTCCTGACTTTC. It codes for CASSLTGSREAFSGANVLTF.